This is a list of T cell receptor beta chains from one sample in a study of T cell changes during pregnancy in multiple sclerosis. Clones were read by immunoSEQ multiplex PCR, and TCRdb kept only the in-frame ones, dropping some. The table lists 20,000 to 25,000 clones, 80% to 95% of them singletons. Specimen: CD8+ T cells from peripheral blood mononuclear cells, collected in the third trimester of pregnancy. All receptors come from a female donor with multiple sclerosis, enrolled in a pregnancy study. Each CDR3 is given with its conserved first and last residue. The D gene is left open where the match is weak. Only part of the rows carry a size: once, few, many, or a class if the clone is expanded.

V	size	J	D	CDR3	DNA
TRBV28	-	TRBJ2-1	-	CASGQNPGQFF	TGTGCCAGCGGACAGAACCCCGGGCAGTTCTTC
TRBV27	-	TRBJ2-1	-	CASSFTGSNEQFF	TGTGCCAGCAGTTTTACAGGCAGCAATGAGCAGTTCTTC
TRBV11-3	once	TRBJ2-4	-	CAPGRQLAKNIQYF	TGTGCCCCGGGTCGGCAACTAGCCAAAAACATTCAGTACTTC
TRBV4-3	-	TRBJ2-7	TRBD2	CASSQGAGSYEQYF	TGCGCCAGCAGCCAAGGAGCGGGGTCCTACGAGCAGTACTTC
TRBV6-1	-	TRBJ2-2	-	CASSRDSDLGELFF	TGTGCCAGCAGCCGCGACTCCGATCTCGGGGAGCTGTTTTTT
TRBV13	-	TRBJ2-7	-	CATRPPSAGDPYEQYF	TGTGCCACCCGCCCCCCCTCTGCAGGGGACCCCTACGAGCAGTACTTC
TRBV28	-	TRBJ2-7	-	CATLRYAGDEQYF	TGTGCCACCCTGAGATACGCGGGCGACGAGCAGTACTTC
TRBV27	-	TRBJ2-1	TRBD2	CASSFLTSGGKEQFF	TGTGCCAGCAGTTTTTTAACTAGCGGGGGGAAGGAGCAGTTCTTC
TRBV28	-	TRBJ2-5	TRBD2	CASSLPSSGTEETQYF	TGTGCCAGCAGTTTACCATCTAGCGGGACCGAGGAGACCCAGTACTTC
TRBV10-3	-	TRBJ1-1	-	CAISGGAEAFF	TGTGCCATCAGTGGAGGCGCAGAAGCTTTCTTT
TRBV19	-	TRBJ2-3	TRBD2	CASSMTSGGAYTDTQYF	TGTGCCAGTAGTATGACTAGCGGGGGGGCTTATACAGATACGCAGTATTTT
TRBV27	-	TRBJ1-5	TRBD1	CASSLDRGNQPQHF	TGTGCCAGCAGCTTGGACAGGGGAAACCAGCCCCAGCATTTT
TRBV2	-	TRBJ2-1	-	CASRFLAEHSYNEQFF	TGTGCCAGCAGATTCCTGGCGGAGCACTCCTACAATGAGCAGTTCTTC
TRBV5-8	once	TRBJ2-7	TRBD1	CASSFRSGGSYEQYF	TGTGCCAGCAGCTTCCGGTCAGGGGGCTCCTACGAGCAGTACTTC
TRBV7-3	-	TRBJ2-3	TRBD2	CASSLTSGDTQYF	TGTGCCAGCAGCTTAACTAGCGGGGATACGCAGTATTTT
TRBV6-5	-	TRBJ2-5	-	CASSYFTSGLAETQYF	TGTGCCAGCAGTTACTTTACCTCAGGGTTGGCGGAGACCCAGTACTTC
TRBV19	-	TRBJ1-2	TRBD1	CASSPTGGSYGYTF	TGTGCCAGTAGCCCGACAGGGGGATCCTATGGCTACACCTTC
TRBV12-5	-	TRBJ1-1	TRBD1	CASTWDRRGTEAFF	TGTGCTAGTACTTGGGACAGGAGGGGAACTGAAGCTTTCTTT
TRBV7-9	-	TRBJ2-5	TRBD1	CASSSPTGVQETQYF	TGTGCCAGCAGCTCTCCGACAGGGGTCCAGGAGACCCAGTACTTC
TRBV7-9	-	TRBJ2-3	TRBD2	CASSLGDRAGDITDTQYF	TGTGCCAGCAGCTTAGGAGATCGAGCGGGAGATATCACAGATACGCAGTATTTT
TRBV28	-	TRBJ2-7	-	CASKPGLSSYEQYF	TGTGCCAGCAAACCGGGACTCAGCTCCTACGAGCAGTACTTC
TRBV7-9	-	TRBJ2-7	-	CASSLAEGIPYEQYF	TGTGCCAGCAGCTTGGCGGAGGGGATTCCCTACGAGCAGTACTTC
TRBV28	-	TRBJ1-5	TRBD1	CASSPGQGSSNQPQHF	TGTGCCAGCAGCCCGGGACAGGGGAGCAGCAATCAGCCCCAGCATTTT
TRBV27	-	TRBJ2-7	TRBD1	CASSSGTGVVEQYF	TGTGCCAGCAGTTCCGGGACAGGGGTGGTCGAGCAGTACTTC
TRBV4-3	-	TRBJ2-1	TRBD1	CASSQGTGPNNEQFF	TGCGCCAGCAGCCAAGGGACAGGGCCTAACAATGAGCAGTTCTTC
TRBV19	-	TRBJ1-5	-	CASSIGGDRNQPQHF	TGTGCCAGTAGTATCGGGGGGGATCGCAATCAGCCCCAGCATTTT
TRBV6-5	once	TRBJ2-3	TRBD1	CASRRNRGALDTQYF	TGTGCCAGCCGTCGCAACAGGGGGGCCCTAGATACGCAGTATTTT
TRBV2	-	TRBJ1-1	TRBD1	CASSLRGPYTEAFF	TGTGCCAGCAGTTTGAGGGGGCCATACACTGAAGCTTTCTTT
TRBV12-5	-	TRBJ1-3	TRBD1	CASGTGGTGNTIYF	TGTGCTAGTGGTACAGGGGGCACTGGAAACACCATATATTTT
TRBV4-3	-	TRBJ1-1	TRBD1	CASSQGTGMNTEAFF	TGCGCCAGCAGCCAAGGGACAGGCATGAACACTGAAGCTTTCTTT
TRBV9	-	TRBJ1-1	TRBD1	CASSPWARTGSNTEAFF	TGTGCCAGCAGCCCCTGGGCCCGGACAGGGAGTAACACTGAAGCTTTCTTT
TRBV6-4	-	TRBJ2-3	TRBD2	CASSLTSGTDTQYF	TGTGCCAGCAGTCTGACTAGCGGCACAGATACGCAGTATTTT
TRBV7-8	-	TRBJ1-5	-	CASSLDGGKYSNQPQHF	TGTGCCAGCAGCTTAGATGGGGGGAAGTATAGCAATCAGCCCCAGCATTTT
TRBV7-6	-	TRBJ1-3	TRBD1	CASSLTGPGDTIYF	TGTGCCAGCAGCCTGACAGGGCCCGGGGACACCATATATTTT
TRBV5-8	-	TRBJ1-4	TRBD1	CASSFRLGTGNEKLFF	TGTGCCAGCAGCTTTCGCTTGGGGACAGGGAATGAAAAACTGTTTTTT
TRBV19	-	TRBJ2-7	TRBD2	CASSKAGLAGVYEQYF	TGTGCCAGTAGTAAGGCAGGACTAGCGGGAGTCTACGAGCAGTACTTC
TRBV7-3	-	TRBJ1-1	-	CATHLGRENTEAFF	TGTGCCACCCATTTGGGGAGGGAGAACACTGAAGCTTTCTTT
TRBV19	-	TRBJ2-7	TRBD2	CASSFSSSGSYEQYF	TGTGCCAGTAGTTTTTCGTCTAGCGGGAGCTACGAGCAGTACTTC
TRBV27	-	TRBJ2-6	-	CASSSQGGSGANVLTF	TGTGCCAGCAGTTCACAGGGTGGATCTGGGGCCAACGTCCTGACTTTC
TRBV27	-	TRBJ1-1	-	CASSLSGGKAFF	TGTGCCAGCAGTTTATCGGGGGGGAAAGCTTTCTTT
TRBV9	once	TRBJ2-7	TRBD1	CASSVGQGPYEQYF	TGTGCCAGCAGCGTCGGACAGGGCCCCTACGAGCAGTACTTC
TRBV29-1	-	TRBJ2-7	TRBD1	CSVAPSGTGYEQYF	TGCAGCGTTGCTCCGTCTGGGACAGGCTACGAGCAGTACTTC
TRBV29-1	-	TRBJ1-4	-	CSGWEGGKLFF	TGCAGCGGATGGGAGGGAGGAAAACTGTTTTTT
TRBV28	-	TRBJ2-1	TRBD2	CASSPTTILGLAVPNEQFF	TGTGCCAGCAGTCCAACCACCATCCTGGGACTAGCGGTACCGAATGAGCAGTTCTTC
TRBV28	-	TRBJ2-7	TRBD1	CASRQQGAYEQYF	TGTGCCAGCAGACAGCAGGGGGCCTACGAGCAGTACTTC
TRBV27	-	TRBJ1-1	-	CASSLRGIGAEAFF	TGTGCCAGCAGTTTAAGAGGGATTGGCGCTGAAGCTTTCTTT
TRBV30	-	TRBJ2-3	TRBD2	CAWSPGTSGKLDTQYF	TGTGCCTGGAGCCCCGGGACTAGCGGCAAATTGGATACGCAGTATTTT
TRBV7-2	-	TRBJ2-1	TRBD1	CASSLWGTANNEQFF	TGTGCCAGCAGCTTATGGGGGACAGCTAACAATGAGCAGTTCTTC
TRBV11-2	-	TRBJ1-2	-	CASTPLSVNYGYTF	TGTGCCAGCACCCCCCTGAGTGTAAACTATGGCTACACCTTC
TRBV5-4	-	TRBJ2-2	-	CASSYPDRPGELFF	TGTGCCAGCAGCTACCCCGACAGGCCCGGGGAGCTGTTTTTT
TRBV29-1	-	TRBJ2-5	TRBD1	CSVDVRDRDQETQYF	TGCAGCGTTGACGTCCGGGACAGGGATCAAGAGACCCAGTACTTC
TRBV7-9	-	TRBJ2-1	-	CASSSAQGAAEQFF	TGTGCCAGCAGCTCTGCACAGGGTGCGGCTGAGCAGTTCTTC
TRBV7-3	-	TRBJ2-3	TRBD2	CASSLYGAGADTQYF	TGTGCCAGCAGCTTATATGGGGCGGGGGCAGATACGCAGTATTTT